This T cell receptor beta chain was captured in a study of T cells in Graves' hyperthyroidism and ophthalmopathy. Study findings and constraints: The model predicted ophthalmopathy a median around 6.5 months before onset. A 13 V-J signature model discriminated ophthalmopathy versus stable hyperthyroidism.

The CDR3 is 15 amino acids. Looked up from germline, CDR1 is SGHAT and CDR2 is FQNNGV. V lost 1 base and J lost 4, with 14 bases in between. It was RNA transcripts that yielded the amplified TCR beta CDR3 regions. TCR CDR3 underwent first-round RT-PCR with the HTBI primer set. TCRdb reanalysed the multiplex PCR reads using MiXCR and keeps one entry per CDR3 protein. The data show more than 500,000 distinct CDR3 sequences, with approximately 14% seen just once and about 4% held by the top ten. Cells are PBMCs isolated from 9 to 10 ml of fresh blood. Many counts were recorded for this clonotype. Its target is unknown.

This clonotype originated in a woman aged 40-49 years with Graves' ophthalmopathy. J is TRBJ2-7 and V is TRBV11-2, with D unresolved. Sequencing was carried out using blood. CDR3 coding DNA: TGTGCCAGCAGCTTAGCCCGGACCCTTTGGTACGAGCAGTACTTC. It specifies CASSLARTLWYEQYF. The full variable domain, rest sourced from reference TRBV11-2 and TRBJ2-7, is EAGVAQSPRYKIIEKRQSVAFWCNPISGHATLYWYQQILGQGPKLLIQFQNNGVVDDSQLPKDRFSAERLKGVDSTLKIQPAKLEDSAVYLCASSLARTLWYEQYFGPGTRLTVT.